This paragraph reports one TCR beta chain. TCRdb's copy holds only in-frame clones and misses some; the assay was immunoSEQ multiplex PCR. This table holds about 310,000 clones, roughly 84% found once. The data were obtained in a study of blood T cell repertoires in COVID-19. V gave up 4 bases and J gave up 9 bases; unmatched junction bases: 6. Germline CDR1 reads GTSNPN; CDR2 reads SVGIG (reference sequence). CDR3 length: 13 amino acids. This rearrangement joins TRBV30 to TRBJ1-6, with TRBD1 matching 7 bases. The sequence came from a man between 45 and 60 years old with active or convalescent COVID-19. Sequenced material: peripheral blood. The CDR3 is CAWNWQGGSPLHF. As DNA, the CDR3 is TGTGCCTGGAATTGGCAGGGGGGTTCACCCCTCCACTTT.